Below, 2 T cell receptor beta chains from the same sample are listed, as sequenced in a study of spatial heterogeneity in lung cancer. TCRdb independently ran MiXCR on the 5' RACE reads; one entry per CDR3 protein. The sample holds roughly 1,100 distinct CDR3 sequences, over 6% seen once. This sample's time point: sample taken at primary tumor resection. Unsorted whole RNA from tumor, nontumor lung or frozen PBMC underwent sequencing. The source material was normal lung tissue next to the tumor, sampled at surgery. These receptors originate from a male donor with early-stage non-small cell lung cancer.

This clonotype is judged large. This chain links TRBV7-9 with TRBJ2-7; tentative D call: TRBD2 (6 bases). Trimming pared 6 bases from V and 5 bases from J, leaving 20 bases between. CDR3 size: 15 residues. Germline assignment: CDR1 SEHNR and CDR2 FQNEAQ (reference sequence). The CDR3 coding sequence is TGTGCCAGCAGTACAAGCAGTCTAGCGATCGACGAGCAGTACTTC. It translates to CASSTSSLAIDEQYF.

This clonotype is medium-sized by share. The chain uses TRBV29-1 and TRBJ2-1; a weak D match, TRBD1 (6 bases). The V gene's germline CDR1 is SQVTM and CDR2 ANQGSEA. Between the trimmed V and J ends, which lost 7 bases and 3 bases, there was a span of 16 bases. The CDR3 runs to 14 residues. CDR3 in amino acids: CSDSTGALYNEQFF. Here the CDR3 DNA reads TGCAGCGATTCGACAGGAGCCCTCTACAATGAGCAGTTCTTC.